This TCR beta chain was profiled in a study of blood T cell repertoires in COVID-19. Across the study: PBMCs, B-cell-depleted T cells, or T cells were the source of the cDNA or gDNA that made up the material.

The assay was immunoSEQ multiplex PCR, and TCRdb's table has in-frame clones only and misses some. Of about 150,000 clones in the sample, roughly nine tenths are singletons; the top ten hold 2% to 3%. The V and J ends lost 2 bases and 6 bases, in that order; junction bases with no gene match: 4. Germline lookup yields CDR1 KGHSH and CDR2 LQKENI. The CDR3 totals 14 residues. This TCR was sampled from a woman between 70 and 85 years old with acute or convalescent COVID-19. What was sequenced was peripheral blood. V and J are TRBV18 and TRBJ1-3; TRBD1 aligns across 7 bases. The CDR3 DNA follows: TGTGCCAGCTCACCAGACAGGGCAACAAACACCATATATTTT. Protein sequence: CASSPDRATNTIYF.